This is a list of T cell receptor beta chains from one sample in a study of blood T cell repertoires in COVID-19. Some clones are missing from TCRdb's copy, which holds only in-frame ones; the method was immunoSEQ multiplex PCR. Among more than 200,000 clones listed, around 85% were seen once. Material for sequencing was peripheral blood. Receptors were obtained from a woman between 40 and 50 years old with active or convalescent COVID-19. Both conserved end residues are part of each CDR3. A D gene is named only where the DNA matches it firmly.

TRBV30	NA	TRBJ2-3	CACHKGGASTDTQYF	TGTGCCTGCCACAAGGGGGGGGCATCCACAGATACGCAGTATTTT
TRBV12-3/TRBV12-4	NA	TRBJ1-1	CASKAQMNTEAFF	TGTGCCAGTAAAGCGCAGATGAACACTGAAGCTTTCTTT
TRBV27	TRBD1	TRBJ1-2	CASSLTGWGYTF	TGTGCCAGCAGTTTGACAGGGTGGGGCTACACCTTC
TRBV2	NA	TRBJ1-1	CASSESRDGTEAFF	TGTGCCAGCAGTGAATCCAGGGATGGCACTGAAGCTTTCTTT
TRBV27	NA	TRBJ1-5	CASSWRDNQPQHF	TGTGCCAGCAGTTGGAGGGACAATCAGCCCCAGCATTTT
TRBV23-1	NA	TRBJ1-5	CASSQIGQLGRHQPQHF	TGCGCCAGCAGTCAAATTGGACAGCTCGGACGGCATCAGCCCCAGCATTTT
TRBV3-1/TRBV3-2	NA	TRBJ2-1	CASSQDAFSSYNEQFF	TGTGCCAGCAGCCAAGACGCTTTCAGCTCCTACAATGAGCAGTTCTTC
TRBV2	NA	TRBJ2-1	CASRTDSSYNEQFF	TGTGCCAGCAGGACAGACAGCTCCTACAATGAGCAGTTCTTC
TRBV15	TRBD1	TRBJ1-5	CATSRRQGISNQPQHF	TGTGCCACCAGCAGAAGACAGGGAATCAGCAATCAGCCCCAGCATTTT
TRBV6-5	NA	TRBJ2-7	CASEANEQYF	TGTGCCAGCGAAGCCAACGAGCAGTACTTC
TRBV6-6	TRBD1	TRBJ1-5	CASSPTGRQPQHF	TGTGCCAGCAGCCCGACAGGGAGGCAGCCCCAGCATTTT